Detailed here is one T cell receptor beta chain. These data are taken from a study of T cells in Graves' hyperthyroidism and ophthalmopathy. Absence of ophthalmopathy progression within 18 months defined stable Graves' hyperthyroidism. Disease duration under 2 months; hyperthyroidism patients were aged 18 to 65. Patients with uncontrolled infections, other autoimmune diseases, pregnancy or lactation were excluded. Clinical symptoms, serum thyroxine, TRAb, thyroid ultrasound and orbital computed tomography established diagnosis. Losses at the gene ends were 5 bases for V and 7 bases for J; bases not matched to a gene: 9. The CDR3 is made up of 16 amino acids. Looked up from germline, CDR1 is SGHTA and CDR2 is FQGNSA. TCR beta CDR3 regions were amplified from RNA. TCR CDR3 underwent first-round RT-PCR with the HTBI primer set. TCRdb reprocessed the multiplex PCR reads via MiXCR and lists one record per CDR3 protein. The sample lists around 580,000 distinct CDR3 sequences, about 43% seen once, with around 7.7% in the top ten.

V usage is TRBV7-2 and J usage is TRBJ2-2, with TRBD2 identical over 11 bases. The specimen sequenced was peripheral blood or thyroid tissue (not recorded which). The sequence came from a woman between 18 and 29 years old with Graves' hyperthyroidism. DNA for the CDR3: TGTGCCAGCAGCCCCAGACTAGCGGGATATGGCGGGGAGCTGTTTTTT. It encodes CASSPRLAGYGGELFF.